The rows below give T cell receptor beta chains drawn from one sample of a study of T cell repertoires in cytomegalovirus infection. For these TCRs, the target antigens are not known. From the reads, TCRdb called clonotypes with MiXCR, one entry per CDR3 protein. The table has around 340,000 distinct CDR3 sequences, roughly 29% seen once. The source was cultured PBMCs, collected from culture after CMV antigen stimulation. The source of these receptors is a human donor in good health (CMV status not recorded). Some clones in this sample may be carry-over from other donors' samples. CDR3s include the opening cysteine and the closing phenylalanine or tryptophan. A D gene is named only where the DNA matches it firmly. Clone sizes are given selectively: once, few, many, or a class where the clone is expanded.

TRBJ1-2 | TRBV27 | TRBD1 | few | TGTGCCAGCAGTTCACAGGGGATCTATGGCTACACCTTC | CASSSQGIYGYTF
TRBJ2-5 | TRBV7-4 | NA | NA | TGTGCCAGCAGCCTCACTAGACAACAAGAGACCCAGTACTTC | CASSLTRQQETQYF
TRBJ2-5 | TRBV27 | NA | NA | TGTGCCAGCAGTCTCCGGAGCACGGGGGCCCAGTACTTC | CASSLRSTGAQYF
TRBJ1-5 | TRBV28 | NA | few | TGTGCCAGCAGTTTGAGGCGGGGCACAAAATATAGCAATCAGCCCCAGCATTTT | CASSLRRGTKYSNQPQHF
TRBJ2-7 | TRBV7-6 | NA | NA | TGTGCCAGCAGCCCGACCACCTACGAGCAGTACTTC | CASSPTTYEQYF
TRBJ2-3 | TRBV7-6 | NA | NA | TGTGCCGGCGATAGGGCCGATGATACGCAGTATTTT | CAGDRADDTQYF
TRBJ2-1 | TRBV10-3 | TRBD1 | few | TGTGCCATCAGTGAAGGGGCAGGGGGCAATGAGCAGTTCTTC | CAISEGAGGNEQFF
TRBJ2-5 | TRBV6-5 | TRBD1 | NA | TGTGCCAGCAGGACGGGACAGGCAGAGACCCAGTACTTC | CASRTGQAETQYF
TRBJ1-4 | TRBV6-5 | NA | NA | TGTGCCAGCAGTTACTCCGCAGACTCGACTAATGAAAAACTGTTTTTT | CASSYSADSTNEKLFF
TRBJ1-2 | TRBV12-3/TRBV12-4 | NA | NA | TGTGCCAGCAGACCCCGTGGGTCCTATGGCTACACCTTC | CASRPRGSYGYTF
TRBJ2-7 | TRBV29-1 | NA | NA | TGCAGCATCCGAGGAGCAGGGCTGGATGAGCAGTACTTC | CSIRGAGLDEQYF
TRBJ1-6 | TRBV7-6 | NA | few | TGTGCCAGCAGCCCTACCGTAGGAGTCTATAATTCACCCCTCCACTTT | CASSPTVGVYNSPLHF
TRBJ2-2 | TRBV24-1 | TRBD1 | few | TGTGCCACCAGTGATCCGGGACAGGGGAACACCGGGGAGCTGTTTTTT | CATSDPGQGNTGELFF
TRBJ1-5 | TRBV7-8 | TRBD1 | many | TGTGCCAGCACCTGGGACAGGGGAAGGAGTGGCAATCAGCCCCAGCATTTT | CASTWDRGRSGNQPQHF
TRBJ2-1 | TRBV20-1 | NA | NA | TGCAGCTCCCTGAGAGGGGGCTCCTACAATGAGCAGTTCTTC | CSSLRGGSYNEQFF
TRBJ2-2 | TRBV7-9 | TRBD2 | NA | TGTGCCAGCAGCTTAGGTGGACTAGCGAGGAGAAACACCGGGGAGCTGTTTTTT | CASSLGGLARRNTGELFF
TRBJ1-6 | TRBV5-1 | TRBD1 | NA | TGCGCCAGCAGCTTGCATACAGGGGAGCGGGATAATTCACCCCTCCACTTT | CASSLHTGERDNSPLHF